The next 30 T cell receptor beta chains were all read from a single sample in a study of T cell responses to AZD1222 COVID-19 vaccine. TCRdb's table, derived via immunoSEQ multiplex PCR, lists solely in-frame clones and lacks some. The table includes about 220,000 clones, roughly 91% detected once. The starting material was peripheral blood, obtained on day 0 of MenACWY control vaccination. The receptors originated from an adult in good health.

The chain couples TRBV6-5 to TRBJ2-7; the match to TRBD1 covers 9 bases. This CDR3 has 15 residues. Per germline, CDR1 MNHEY and CDR2 SVGAGI. V shed 3 bases and J 4 bases; nucleotides not matched to a gene: 7. The CDR3 spells CASSYQDRGLYEQYF. As DNA, the CDR3 is TGTGCCAGCAGTTATCAGGACAGGGGATTATACGAGCAGTACTTC.

The chain employs TRBV3-1 (or the pseudogene TRBV3-2) and TRBJ2-5; D is unresolved. Germline V lookup: CDR1 LGHDT, CDR2 YNNKEL (reference sequence). The CDR3 contains 11 residues. V lost 4 bases and J 1 base, leaving 1 base between the germline ends. CDR3 in DNA: TGTGCCAGCAGCCTCCAAGAGACCCAGTACTTC. Protein sequence: CASSLQETQYF.

The chain has TRBV30 and TRBJ1-2; D might be TRBD1 (5 bases). The CDR3 has 13 residues. Germline V gives CDR1 GTSNPN, CDR2 SVGIG (reference sequence). V was shortened by 3 bases and J by 2 bases, with 10 bases between the two germline ends. The DNA for the CDR3 is TGTGCCTGGAGAGACCGACAGAACTATGGCTACACCTTC. Translation: CAWRDRQNYGYTF.

V usage is TRBV5-3 and J usage is TRBJ2-2, with D unclear. Being an ORF, TRBV5-3 has a function that is uncertain. CDR3 length: 17 residues. Trimming stripped 2 bases from V and 0 bases from J, with 14 bases between. The CDR3: CARSFSPGPPNTGELFF. The DNA for the CDR3 is TGTGCCAGAAGCTTCAGTCCCGGGCCGCCGAACACCGGGGAGCTGTTTTTT.

This chain links TRBV11-2 with TRBJ2-6; D tentatively fits TRBD1 or TRBD2 (5 bases each). The V and J ends lost 6 bases and 2 bases respectively, with 20 bases between them. CDR1 is SGHAT, CDR2 FQNNGV, per germline. This CDR3 spans 18 amino acids. The CDR3 DNA reads TGTGCCAGCAGACCTCTCGGGACCCATTTCACTGGGGCCAACGTCCTGACTTTC. As protein: CASRPLGTHFTGANVLTF.

V usage is TRBV6-1 and J usage is TRBJ1-2; D is perhaps TRBD1 (6 bases). The germline CDR1 and CDR2 sequences are MNHNS and SASEGT. The V end was cut by 2 bases, the J end by 2 bases, with 21 bases between. The CDR3 contains 18 residues. The CDR3 nucleotides are TGTGCCAGCAGTGAAAGCGTAACAGGGTGGTCCCGAAACTATGGCTACACCTTC. This encodes CASSESVTGWSRNYGYTF.

The chain couples TRBV7-2 to TRBJ1-2; D might be TRBD1 (6 bases). Germline V gene lookup returns CDR1 SGHTA and CDR2 FQGNSA. The CDR3 consists of 16 residues. Trimming pared 5 bases from V and 0 bases from J, leaving 16 bases between. The CDR3 loop reads CASSARGAGANYGYTF. CDR3 bases: TGTGCCAGCAGCGCCCGGGGGGCTGGAGCTAACTATGGCTACACCTTC.

The chain has TRBV14 and TRBJ1-1; D remains unclear. CDR3 length: 13 residues. The V gene lost 4 bases and the J gene lost 4 bases, with 10 bases spanning the gap. Looked up from germline, CDR1 is SGHDN and CDR2 is FVKESK. In DNA, the CDR3 is TGTGCCAGCAGCCTTTTAGGCATCACTGAAGCTTTCTTT. It codes for CASSLLGITEAFF.

Here the CDR3 DNA reads TGTGCCAGCAACCAGGGGGAGACCCAGTACTTC. Amino acid sequence: CASNQGETQYF. The chain is built from TRBV12-3 or TRBV12-4 and TRBJ2-5, with D perhaps matching TRBD1 (6 bases). Trimming left V 7 bases short and J 5 bases short, with 8 bases between. The CDR3 runs to 11 residues.

This chain joins TRBV7-2 and TRBJ1-3; TRBD1 might be the D (5 bases). CDR1 and CDR2 (germline): SGHTA, FQGNSA. There are 16 residues in the CDR3. V was cut by 5 bases and J by 0 bases, with 14 bases left in between. In nucleotides, the CDR3 is TGTGCCAGCAGCGCGAGGGACCTACTCTCTGGAAACACCATATATTTT. Protein: CASSARDLLSGNTIYF.

CDR3 sequence reads: CASSKSVSGVKETQYF. DNA of the CDR3: TGTGCCAGCAGCAAAAGCGTCAGCGGGGTGAAAGAGACCCAGTACTTC. This rearrangement joins TRBV3-1 (or the pseudogene TRBV3-2) to TRBJ2-5, with 7 nucleotides matching TRBD2. The CDR3 runs 16 residues. CDR1 LGHDT and CDR2 YNNKEL come from the germline V gene (reference sequence). The V segment lost 5 bases and the J segment 3 bases; nucleotides outside the gene matches: 12.

The rearrangement links TRBV7-2 to TRBJ1-5; D might be TRBD1 (6 bases). The V gene lost 2 bases and the J gene lost 0 bases, with 11 bases spanning the gap. CDR3 length: 16 residues. The germline CDR1 and CDR2 sequences are SGHTA and FQGNSA. This CDR3 is CASSLWGANSNQPQHF. CDR3 coding DNA: TGTGCCAGCAGCTTATGGGGGGCTAATAGCAATCAGCCCCAGCATTTT.

The rearrangement joins TRBV4-1 to TRBJ2-5; no clear D. The germline gives CDR1 MGHRA, CDR2 YSYEKL. V was cut by 4 bases and J by 11 bases, with 14 bases left in between. The CDR3 loop spans 12 amino acids. Here the CDR3 DNA reads TGCGCCAGCAGCCGCGAAGGACGCCGGCAGTACTTC. This gives the protein CASSREGRRQYF.

The chain combines TRBV7-8 with TRBJ1-2; D is possibly TRBD1 (6 bases). V was clipped by 5 bases and J by 2 bases, with 12 bases between them. The CDR3 contains 14 residues. Germline V gene lookup returns CDR1 SGHVS and CDR2 FQNEAQ. CDR3 in amino acids: CASSRDMRNYGYTF. The DNA for the CDR3 is TGTGCCAGCAGCCGGGACATGAGGAACTATGGCTACACCTTC.

The CDR3 DNA is TGTGCCAGCAGCCTACAGGGCTCAGATACGCAGTATTTT. Translation: CASSLQGSDTQYF. The gene calls are TRBV7-3 and TRBJ2-3; D possibly corresponds to TRBD1 (6 bases). V was cut by 5 bases and J by 4 bases, with 10 bases left in between. Per the germline V gene, CDR1 is SGHTA and CDR2 is FQGTGA. This CDR3 comprises 13 residues.

The V gene is TRBV13, the J gene TRBJ2-5; 13 bases are shared with TRBD2. V trimming: 4 bases; J trimming: 4 bases; junction bases outside the gene matches: 3. The CDR3 loop spans 15 amino acids. Looked up from germline, CDR1 is PRHDT and CDR2 is FYEKMQ (reference sequence). CDR3: CASSSRTSGGETQYF. The CDR3 region has the DNA TGTGCCAGCAGCTCCCGGACTAGCGGGGGAGAGACCCAGTACTTC.

This clone came up a few times. This chain joins TRBV27 and TRBJ1-5; D possibly corresponds to TRBD1 (5 bases). V lost 2 bases and J lost 0, with 8 bases in between. Germline loops: CDR1 MNHEY, CDR2 SMNVEV (reference sequence). The length of the CDR3 is 15 residues. The CDR3 region has the DNA TGTGCCAGCAGTTTAGGGGGAAATAGCAATCAGCCCCAGCATTTT. It is translated as CASSLGGNSNQPQHF.

The chain combines TRBV28 with TRBJ1-3; D not resolved. Germline V gives CDR1 MDHEN, CDR2 SYDVKM. This CDR3 is built from 13 residues. Trimming removed 3 bases from V and 13 bases from J, with 16 bases in between. The CDR3 loop is CASSFVGVNEIYF. CDR3 nucleotide sequence: TGTGCCAGCAGTTTCGTGGGAGTCAACGAGATATATTTT. The variable domain in full, with the rest retrieved from reference TRBV28 and TRBJ1-3, is DVKVTQSSRYLVKRTGEKVFLECVQDMDHENMFWYRQDPGLGLRLIYFSYDVKMKEKGDIPEGYSVSREKKERFSLILESASTNQTSMYLCASSFVGVNEIYFGEGSWLTVV.

This chain joins TRBV4-2 and TRBJ1-1; 7 bases are a match to TRBD1. V dropped 4 bases and J dropped 10; count of bases not matched to a gene: 15. This CDR3 region has 15 residues. Germline-derived CDR1 and CDR2 are LGHNA and YNFKEQ. The CDR3 coding sequence is TGTGCCAGCAGCCTCGGGGGACAGTCTGGAAGTAGAGCTTTCTTT. Its translation is CASSLGGQSGSRAFF.

The V and J genes are TRBV7-9 and TRBJ1-3; no reliable D call. V dropped 2 bases and J dropped 4 bases, with 12 bases sitting between them. The CDR3 runs to 15 residues. CDR1 and CDR2 from the germline V gene are SEHNR and FQNEAQ (reference sequence). CDR3 sequence: CASSLMARAGNTIYF. CDR3 in DNA: TGTGCCAGCAGCTTAATGGCCCGGGCAGGAAACACCATATATTTT. The variable domain in full, completed from reference TRBV7-9 and TRBJ1-3, reads DTGVSQNPRHKITKRGQNVTFRCDPISEHNRLYWYRQTLGQGPEFLTYFQNEAQLEKSRLLSDRFSAERPKGSFSTLEIQRTEQGDSAMYLCASSLMARAGNTIYFGEGSWLTVV.

This clone was seen once. V and J are TRBV6-5 and TRBJ1-2; D not resolved. This CDR3 contains 14 residues. The V and J ends lost 7 bases and 3 bases respectively, with 15 bases between them. Germline lookup yields CDR1 MNHEY and CDR2 SVGAGI. For the CDR3, the DNA is TGTGCCAGCAAAAGGGTTCAGGCGCACTATGGCTACACCTTC. Translation: CASKRVQAHYGYTF.

The chain uses TRBV11-2 and TRBJ1-1; 7 bases fit TRBD1. Per the germline V gene, CDR1 is SGHAT and CDR2 is FQNNGV. V lost 7 bases, J lost 11 bases, and 16 bases stayed unmatched. This CDR3 region has 14 residues. CDR3 residues: CASTEKWDSLKAFF. DNA of the CDR3: TGTGCCAGCACCGAAAAGTGGGACAGCTTGAAGGCTTTCTTT.

The chain combines TRBV5-6 with TRBJ2-1, with D unclear. V shed 2 bases and J shed 0 bases, with 9 bases lying between them. The germline gives CDR1 SGHDT, CDR2 YYEEEE. This CDR3 is 15 amino acids long. The CDR3 sequence is CASSFQTFSYNEQFF. The CDR3 DNA follows: TGTGCCAGCAGCTTTCAAACTTTCTCCTACAATGAGCAGTTCTTC.

The chain has TRBV5-1 and TRBJ2-4; 11 nucleotides line up with TRBD2. The CDR3 is made up of 15 amino acids. Germline CDR1 reads SGHRS; CDR2 reads YFSETQ. V lost 3 bases and J lost 3; bases outside the gene matches: 2. The CDR3 is CASSYSGRVKNIQYF. The CDR3 DNA follows: TGCGCCAGCAGCTATAGCGGGAGGGTCAAAAACATTCAGTACTTC.

CDR3 sequence reads: CASSPTSGGGSSYNEQFF. CDR3 nucleotides: TGTGCCAGCTCACCGACTAGCGGGGGGGGAAGCTCCTACAATGAGCAGTTCTTC. The rearrangement links TRBV18 to TRBJ2-1, with TRBD2 matching 14 bases. The germline gives CDR1 KGHSH, CDR2 LQKENI. The CDR3 extends over 18 amino acids. With 3 bases clipped from V and 0 bases from J, the junction kept 4 bases outside the gene matches.

The CDR3 DNA is TGTGCCAGCAGTGAAGGCCACATCCGCGGGGGGAACACAGATACGCAGTATTTT. As protein: CASSEGHIRGGNTDTQYF. The chain recombines TRBV6-1 with TRBJ2-3; 8 bases match TRBD2. Germline V lookup: CDR1 MNHNS, CDR2 SASEGT. V shed 1 base and J 2 bases; nucleotides not matched to a gene: 11. The CDR3 consists of 18 residues.

V usage is TRBV6-6 and J usage is TRBJ1-5, with 8 bases that match TRBD1. CDR1 MNHNY and CDR2 SVGAGI come from the germline V gene (reference sequence). V gave up 5 bases and J gave up 7 bases; unmatched junction bases: 7. The CDR3 has 14 amino acids. As DNA, the CDR3 is TGTGCCAGCAGTAAGACAGGGGAGAGACAGCCCCAGCATTTT. Translating it yields CASSKTGERQPQHF.

The chain recombines TRBV10-3 with TRBJ2-3; no clear D. Trimming left V 10 bases short and J 2 bases short, with 16 bases between. Germline CDR1 and CDR2: ENHRY and SYGVKD. This CDR3 region has 14 residues. The CDR3 DNA reads as TGTGCCACCTCAATCGGCACCGACACAGATACGCAGTATTTT. Amino acids: CATSIGTDTDTQYF.

The chain is built from TRBV27 and TRBJ2-1; either TRBD1 or TRBD2 may supply D (5 bases each). V was cut by 5 bases and J by 9 bases, with 17 bases left in between. Per the germline V gene, CDR1 is MNHEY and CDR2 is SMNVEV (reference sequence). The CDR3 spans 14 residues. This CDR3 is CASSAVGRGAEQFF. CDR3 nucleotides: TGTGCCAGCAGTGCAGTGGGCAGAGGGGCTGAGCAGTTCTTC.

A single count supports this clone. The chain carries TRBV18 and TRBJ2-7; D tentatively reads TRBD1 or TRBD2 (6 bases each). The ends were cut back, 3 bases at V and 1 base at J, with 13 bases in the middle. The CDR3 loop spans 15 amino acids. The V gene's germline CDR1 is KGHSH and CDR2 LQKENI. The CDR3 loop reads CASSPGGQASYEQYF. The CDR3 DNA follows: TGTGCCAGCTCACCCGGGGGACAAGCATCCTACGAGCAGTACTTC.